This TCR beta chain derives from a study of T-cell memory formation after mild COVID-19. Study summary: TCR clusters showed largely donor specificity. Study-wide findings and caveats: Memory cells collected pre-infection included some clones that later responded, suggesting cross-reactive memory joined.

This clonotype was picked up many times. What it recognizes is unknown. Germline assignment: CDR1 SGHTA and CDR2 FQGTGA. Trimming took off 6 bases at V and 5 bases at J, with 8 bases between the two ends. The CDR3 sequence is 12 residues long. MiXCR, applied by TCRdb to the 5' RACE reads, yields one record per CDR3 protein. The sample lists 140,000 to 150,000 distinct CDR3 sequences; approximately 6% were seen once. Sequencing input: PBMCs or a T cell subset sorted from them (not recorded which). The sequence came from an adult woman who had mild COVID-19 (a few samples of this study predate the infection). Cell type and time point are not known. The chain couples TRBV7-3 to TRBJ2-1; D unclear. Written as DNA, the CDR3 is TGTGCCAGCAGTCTCGCCGACAATGAGCAGTTCTTC. Its protein is CASSLADNEQFF.